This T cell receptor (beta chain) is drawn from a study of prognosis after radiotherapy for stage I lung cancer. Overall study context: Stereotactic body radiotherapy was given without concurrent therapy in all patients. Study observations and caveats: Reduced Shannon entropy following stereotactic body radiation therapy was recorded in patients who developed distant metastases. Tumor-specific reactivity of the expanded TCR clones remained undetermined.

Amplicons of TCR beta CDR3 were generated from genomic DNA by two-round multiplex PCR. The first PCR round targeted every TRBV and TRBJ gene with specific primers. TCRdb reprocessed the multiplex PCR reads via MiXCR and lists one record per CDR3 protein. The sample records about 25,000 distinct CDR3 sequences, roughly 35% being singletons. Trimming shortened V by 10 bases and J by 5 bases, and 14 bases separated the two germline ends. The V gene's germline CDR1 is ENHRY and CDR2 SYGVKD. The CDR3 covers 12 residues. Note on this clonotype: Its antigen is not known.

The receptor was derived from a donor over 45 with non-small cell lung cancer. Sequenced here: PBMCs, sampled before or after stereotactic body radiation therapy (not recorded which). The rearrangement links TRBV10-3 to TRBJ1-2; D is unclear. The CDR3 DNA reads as TGTGCCAACGGTGTCTGGGATTATGGCTACACCTTC. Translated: CANGVWDYGYTF.